The 11 T cell receptor beta chains listed next were all sequenced from one sample in a study of blood T cell repertoires in COVID-19. Data came from immunoSEQ multiplex PCR; TCRdb stores just in-frame clones and leaves some out. This table has over 100,000 clones, roughly 80% appearing once. Sample: peripheral blood. The receptors shown here come from an older woman with acute or convalescent COVID-19.

The rearrangement links TRBV4-2 to TRBJ1-1; D unclear. CDR3 size: 14 residues. Germline CDR1 and CDR2: LGHNA and YNFKEQ. V was cut by 4 bases and J by 4 bases, with 13 bases left in between. Here the CDR3 DNA reads TGTGCCAGCAGCCGAAATGAGGGATTCACTGAAGCTTTCTTT. Translating it yields CASSRNEGFTEAFF.

The chain couples TRBV6-4 to TRBJ1-6; a possible D gene is TRBD1 (6 bases). V dropped 3 bases and J dropped 7 bases, with 10 bases sitting between them. CDR3 length: 14 amino acids. Germline V CDR1 and CDR2: MRHNA, SNTAGT. The CDR3 region is CASSETGKNSPLHF. DNA for the CDR3: TGTGCCAGCAGTGAAACAGGGAAGAATTCACCCCTCCACTTT.

The chain combines TRBV12-5 with TRBJ1-3, with TRBD1 matching 7 bases. The CDR3 contains 16 residues. Germline assignment: CDR1 LGHNT and CDR2 FRNRAP. The V and J ends lost 6 bases and 7 bases, in that order; junction bases with no gene match: 15. CDR3 sequence reads: CASGSTTGKRSNTIYF. DNA for the CDR3: TGTGCTAGTGGCTCAACGACAGGGAAAAGGAGTAACACCATATATTTT.

The chain carries TRBV6-2 or TRBV6-3 and TRBJ2-5, with 7 positions matching TRBD1. V shed 5 bases, J shed 2 bases, and the junction held 2 bases outside the gene matches. The CDR3 sequence is 13 residues long. Germline V lookup: CDR1 MNHEY, CDR2 SVGEGT. This CDR3 reads CASSRQGQETQYF. CDR3 DNA sequence: TGTGCCAGCAGTAGACAGGGACAAGAGACCCAGTACTTC.

The J gene is TRBJ2-1, the V gene TRBV7-6; 9 nucleotides agree with TRBD2. Germline assignment: CDR1 SGHVS and CDR2 FNYEAQ. With 5 bases clipped from V and 4 bases from J, the junction kept 12 bases outside the gene matches. This CDR3 comprises 17 residues. DNA for the CDR3: TGTGCCAGCAGCCCCGAACAAGCGGGGGGAATTTACAATGAGCAGTTCTTC. It specifies CASSPEQAGGIYNEQFF.

This chain connects TRBV5-4 to TRBJ2-3, with TRBD1 matching 8 bases. Germline assignment: CDR1 SGHNT and CDR2 YYREEE (reference sequence). V was clipped by 9 bases and J by 4 bases; unmatched bases: 7. The CDR3 spans 13 residues. The DNA of the CDR3 is TGTGCCACCCTGGACAGGGCAGCAGATACGCAGTATTTT. This gives the protein CATLDRAADTQYF.

V usage is TRBV20-1 and J usage is TRBJ2-5; D perhaps matches TRBD2 (6 bases). The germline gives CDR1 DFQATT, CDR2 SNEGSKA (reference sequence). This CDR3 spans 11 amino acids. V lost 7 bases to trimming and J lost 1 base, with 7 bases between them. CDR3 DNA: TGCAGTGGGGACTCCCAAGAGACCCAGTACTTC. Amino acids: CSGDSQETQYF.

The V gene is TRBV27, the J gene TRBJ2-2; TRBD1 matches 7 bases. This CDR3 contains 15 residues. The ends lost 6 bases at V and 6 bases at J; junction bases unmatched: 10. Germline V gene data show CDR1 as MNHEY and CDR2 as SMNVEV (reference sequence). The CDR3 sequence is CASRSDRAYSGELFF. Written as DNA, the CDR3 is TGTGCCAGCAGGTCAGACAGGGCCTATTCCGGGGAGCTGTTTTTT.

The chain uses TRBV30 and TRBJ1-2, with 8 bases aligning to TRBD1. The CDR3 is 13 amino acids. Per the germline V gene, CDR1 is GTSNPN and CDR2 is SVGIG (reference sequence). Losses at the gene ends were 2 bases for V and 7 bases for J; bases not matched to a gene: 6. CDR3 sequence (DNA): TGTGCCTGGAGTTCGGACAGGGTTGGTGGCTACACCTTC. Translated: CAWSSDRVGGYTF. Based on the CDR3 plus reference TRBV30 and TRBJ1-2, the full variable domain is SQTIHQWPATLVQPVGSPLSLECTVEGTSNPNLYWYRQAAGRGLQLLFYSVGIGQISSEVPQNLSASRPQDRQFILSSKKLLLSDSGFYLCAWSSDRVGGYTFGSGTRLTVV.

The chain recombines TRBV24-1 with TRBJ2-5; D not resolved. V dropped 4 bases and J dropped 2 bases, with 13 bases sitting between them. CDR1 is KGHDR, CDR2 SFDVKD, per germline. CDR3 size: 15 residues. The CDR3 loop is CATSESEADQETQYF. CDR3 nucleotides: TGTGCCACCAGTGAATCAGAGGCTGATCAAGAGACCCAGTACTTC.

The chain uses TRBV2 and TRBJ1-1, with 7 bases lining up with TRBD1. Looked up from germline, CDR1 is SNHLY and CDR2 is FYNNEI. The CDR3 extends over 14 amino acids. V dropped 5 bases and J dropped 1; count of bases not matched to a gene: 4. This CDR3 reads CASSNSGGNTEAFF. CDR3 in DNA: TGTGCCAGCAGTAACTCAGGGGGGAACACTGAAGCTTTCTTT.